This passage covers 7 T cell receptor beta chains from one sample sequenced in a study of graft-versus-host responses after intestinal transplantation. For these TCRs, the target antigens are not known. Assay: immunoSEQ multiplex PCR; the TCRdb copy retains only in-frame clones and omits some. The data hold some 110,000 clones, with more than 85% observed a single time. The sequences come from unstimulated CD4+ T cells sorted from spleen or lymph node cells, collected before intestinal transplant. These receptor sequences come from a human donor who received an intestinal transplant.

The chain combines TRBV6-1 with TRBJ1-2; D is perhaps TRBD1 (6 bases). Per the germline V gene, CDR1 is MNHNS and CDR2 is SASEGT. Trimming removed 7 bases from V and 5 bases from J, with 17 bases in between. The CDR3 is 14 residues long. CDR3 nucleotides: TGTGCCAGCATCAAAACAGGGTCCCATTATGGCTACACCTTC. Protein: CASIKTGSHYGYTF.

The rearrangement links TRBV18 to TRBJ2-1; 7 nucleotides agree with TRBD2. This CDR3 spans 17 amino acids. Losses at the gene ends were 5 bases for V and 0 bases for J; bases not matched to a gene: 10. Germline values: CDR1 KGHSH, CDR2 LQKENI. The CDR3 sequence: CASSSLTSLSSYNEQFF. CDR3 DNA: TGTGCCAGCTCATCCCTGACTAGCCTGAGCTCCTACAATGAGCAGTTCTTC.

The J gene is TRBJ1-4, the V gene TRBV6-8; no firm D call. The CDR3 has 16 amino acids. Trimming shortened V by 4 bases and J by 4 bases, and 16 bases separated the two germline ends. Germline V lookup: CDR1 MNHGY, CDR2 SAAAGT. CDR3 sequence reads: CASSSAGRADNEKLFF. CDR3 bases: TGTGCCAGCAGTTCAGCTGGACGGGCAGATAATGAAAAACTGTTTTTT.

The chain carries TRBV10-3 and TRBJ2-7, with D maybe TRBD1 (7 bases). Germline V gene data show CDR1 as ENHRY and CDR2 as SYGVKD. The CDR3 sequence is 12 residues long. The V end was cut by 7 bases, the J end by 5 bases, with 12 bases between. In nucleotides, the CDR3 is TGTGCCATCACCCCAGGGGGGAACGAGCAGTACTTC. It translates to CAITPGGNEQYF.

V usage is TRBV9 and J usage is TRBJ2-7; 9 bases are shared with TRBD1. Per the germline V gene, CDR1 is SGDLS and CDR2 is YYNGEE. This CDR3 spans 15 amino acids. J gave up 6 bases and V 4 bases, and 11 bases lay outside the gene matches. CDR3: CASSQQGAGSGEQYF. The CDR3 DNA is TGTGCCAGCAGCCAACAGGGGGCGGGGTCCGGCGAGCAGTACTTC.

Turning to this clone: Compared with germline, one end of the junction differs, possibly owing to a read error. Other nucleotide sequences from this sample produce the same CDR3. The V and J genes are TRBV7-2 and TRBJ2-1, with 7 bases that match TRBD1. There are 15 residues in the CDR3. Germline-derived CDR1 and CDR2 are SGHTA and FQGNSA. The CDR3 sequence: CASSLGTAVYNEQFF. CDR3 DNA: TGTGCCAGCAGCTTGGGGACAGCGGTCTACAATGAACAGTTCTTC. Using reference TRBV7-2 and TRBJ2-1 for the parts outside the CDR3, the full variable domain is GAGVSQSPSNKVTEKGKDVELRCDPISGHTALYWYRQSLGQGLEFLIYFQGNSAPDKSGLPSDRFSAERTGGSVSTLTIQRTQQEDSAVYLCASSLGTAVYNEQFFGPGTRLTVL.

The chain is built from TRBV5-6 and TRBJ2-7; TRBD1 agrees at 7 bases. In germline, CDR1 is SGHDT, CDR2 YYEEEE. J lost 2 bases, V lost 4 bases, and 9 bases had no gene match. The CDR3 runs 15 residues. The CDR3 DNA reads TGTGCCAGCAGCAAGGGACAGCCCTATACCTACGAGCAGTACTTC. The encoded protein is CASSKGQPYTYEQYF.